This TCR beta chain comes out of a study of tumor-infiltrating lymphocytes in primary liver carcinoma. Study-level information: All lesions had stage T1-T3 N0M0 and about 4 to 11 cm widths.

The tissue used was unsorted bulk material of about 19-33 mg. RNA and DNA were co-extracted from it with the AllPrep DNA/RNA mini kit. Resection treated the patients' primary liver carcinoma. Samples were taken from five separate regions (per tumor). This CDR3 has 15 amino acids. Trimming shortened V by 3 bases and J by 6 bases, and 16 bases separated the two germline ends. Germline lookup yields CDR1 SGHAT and CDR2 FQDESV (reference sequence). A constant-region primer primed TCR beta cDNA synthesis from about 0.55 ug of total RNA. Slightly modified ARM-PCR served as the procedure for the TCR beta libraries. These libraries came from three rounds of nested multiplex PCR. Researchers ran the first two PCR rounds for approximately 9 cycles each with TRBV1-TRBV30 forward primers and a C-beta reverse primer. TCRdb independently ran MiXCR on the multiplex PCR reads; one entry per CDR3 protein. The sample includes 100,000 to 150,000 distinct CDR3 sequences, 64% of them seen just once.

Sequencing input: liver tumor tissue from sampling region 3. Described subset: tumor region T3, left-lateral pole. The clonotype was recovered from a woman aged 60-75 years with primary liver carcinoma and hepatitis B virus infection. This rearrangement joins TRBV11-1 to TRBJ2-3, with D possibly TRBD2 on 5 matching bases. CDR3 nucleotides: TGTGCCAGCAGCTTCGCCAACATGGGAGCGGATACGCAGTATTTT. This translates into CASSFANMGADTQYF. Based on the CDR3 plus reference TRBV11-1 and TRBJ2-3, the full variable domain is EAEVAQSPRYKITEKSQAVAFWCDPISGHATLYWYRQILGQGPELLVQFQDESVVDDSQLPKDRFSAERLKGVDSTLKIQPAELGDSAMYLCASSFANMGADTQYFGPGTRLTVL.